Sequencing of this TCR beta chain was carried out in a study of cytomegalovirus exposure and HLA in healthy donors. Notes on the study in general: Both high specificity and high sensitivity reportedly marked the classifier's diagnosis of cytomegalovirus status. There were a few CMV-associated chains whose specificity for CMV antigens was confirmed in vitro.

The CDR3 spans 14 residues. V shed 3 bases and J shed 0 bases, with 8 bases lying between them. In germline, CDR1 is SGHDT, CDR2 YYEEEE. Primers for the PCR totalled 60 Vbeta and 13 Jbeta. TCRdb keeps only in-frame clones here, not all; method: immunoSEQ multiplex PCR. This sample yields under 90,000 clones, of which less than 75% are seen a single time; 6.5% to 8% belongs to the top ten. Concerning this clone: Its antigen remains unidentified.

V is TRBV5-6 and J is TRBJ2-3; D gene unclear. The TCR originated in a middle-aged man in good health and CMV-seropositive. Specimen: PBMCs. CDR3 nucleotide sequence: TGTGCCAGCAGCTCACCCGGGAGCACAGATACGCAGTATTTT. This encodes CASSSPGSTDTQYF.